The 5 T cell receptor beta chains listed next were all sequenced from one sample in a study of memory CD4+ T cells and cytomegalovirus serostatus. The sort gate was single viable CD3+CD4+CD8-CD45RO+ cells for memory CD4+ T cells. Produced via immunoSEQ multiplex PCR; TCRdb's table is partial and in-frame only. There are roughly 50,000 clones in the sample; approximately 79% occur only once, and 0.65% to 0.9% lies in the top ten. Sequencing was carried out using memory CD4+ T cells from blood. Every receptor here comes from an adult in good health and CMV-seronegative.

This chain links TRBV27 with TRBJ1-1; possible D gene TRBD1, 6 bases. CDR3 length: 12 residues. The germline V and J ends were trimmed by 6 bases and 5 bases, with 10 bases remaining between them. CDR1 MNHEY and CDR2 SMNVEV come from the germline V gene (reference sequence). CDR3 residues: CASSKQGTEAFF. The CDR3 coding sequence is TGTGCCAGCAGCAAACAGGGAACTGAAGCTTTCTTT.

This clone is termed medium-sized (0.01 to 0.1%). The rearrangement uses TRBV19 and TRBJ1-2, with D hard to call. Trimming removed 7 bases from V and 4 bases from J, with 7 bases in between. Germline V gene sequence: CDR1 LNHDA, CDR2 SQIVND (reference sequence). The CDR3 runs 11 residues. The CDR3 coding sequence is TGTGCCAGTACGGAGGGCTATGGCTACACCTTC. It specifies CASTEGYGYTF. The complete variable domain, with remaining parts taken from reference TRBV19 and TRBJ1-2, reads DGGITQSPKYLFRKEGQNVTLSCEQNLNHDAMYWYRQDPGQGLRLIYYSQIVNDFQKGDIAEGYSVSREKKESFPLTVTSAQKNPTAFYLCASTEGYGYTFGSGTRLTVV.

Only one count was recorded for this clone. One end of the junction fails to match germline, which may point to a read error. This chain connects TRBV6-5 to TRBJ1-1; D not resolved. The germline V gene has CDR1 MNHEY and CDR2 SVGAGI. This CDR3 has 12 residues. The CDR3 region is CASSKGPTETFF. For the CDR3, the DNA is TGTGCCAGCAGTAAAGGCCCCACTGAAACTTTCTTT.

V gene TRBV4-1 combines with J gene TRBJ1-4, with D possibly matching TRBD1 (5 bases). The CDR3 spans 14 residues. Trimming shortened V by 4 bases and J by 3 bases, and 9 bases separated the two germline ends. Germline CDR1 reads MGHRA; CDR2 reads YSYEKL. The CDR3 DNA reads TGCGCCAGCAGCCGAGGGGTGGCTAATGAAAAACTGTTTTTT. The encoded protein is CASSRGVANEKLFF.

The gene calls are TRBV7-8 and TRBJ2-6; D is undetermined. The CDR3 is 17 residues long. The germline V gene encodes CDR1 SGHVS and CDR2 FQNEAQ. Trimming took 5 bases from V and 1 from J, leaving 15 bases between them. The CDR3 region is CASSPPRRFSGANVLTF. In DNA, the CDR3 is TGTGCCAGCAGCCCCCCCCGACGGTTTTCTGGGGCCAACGTCCTGACTTTC.